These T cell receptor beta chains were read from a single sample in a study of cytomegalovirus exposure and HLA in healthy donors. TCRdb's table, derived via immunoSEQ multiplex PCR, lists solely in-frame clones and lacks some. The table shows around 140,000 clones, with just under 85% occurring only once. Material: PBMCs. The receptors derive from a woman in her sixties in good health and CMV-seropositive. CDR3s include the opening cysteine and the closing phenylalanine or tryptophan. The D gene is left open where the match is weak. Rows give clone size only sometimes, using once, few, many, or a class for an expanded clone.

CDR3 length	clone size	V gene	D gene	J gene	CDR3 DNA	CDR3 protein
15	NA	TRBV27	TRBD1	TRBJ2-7	TGTGCCAGCACACTTGCCGGGACAGGGTTCCACGAGCAGTACTTC	CASTLAGTGFHEQYF
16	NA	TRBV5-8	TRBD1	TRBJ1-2	TGTGCCAGCAGCCCATCCCGAGGACAGGGCGATTATGGCTACACCTTC	CASSPSRGQGDYGYTF
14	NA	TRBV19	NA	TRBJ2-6	TGTGCCAGTAGGCGCACCTCTGGGGCCAACGTCCTGACTTTC	CASRRTSGANVLTF
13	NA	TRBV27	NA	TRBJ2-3	TGTGCCAGCAGTTTGTGGGAGTCAGATATGCAGTATTTT	CASSLWESDMQYF
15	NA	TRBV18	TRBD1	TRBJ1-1	TGTGCCAGCTCTCCGGGACAGGGGTCGAACACTGAAGCTTTCTTT	CASSPGQGSNTEAFF
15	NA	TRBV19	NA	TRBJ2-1	TGTGCCAGTAGTATGGGGGGTGGGCTGGGCTTTGAGCAGTTCTTC	CASSMGGGLGFEQFF
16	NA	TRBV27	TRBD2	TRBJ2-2	TGTGCCAGCAAACCGGACCCCAGCGGGAGGATCGGGGAGCTGTTTTTT	CASKPDPSGRIGELFF
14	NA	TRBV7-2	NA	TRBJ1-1	TGTGCCAGCAGCTTATTGGGAGGGGCGACTGAAGCTTTCTTT	CASSLLGGATEAFF
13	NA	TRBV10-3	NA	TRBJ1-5	TGTGCCATCGGCCGAGAGGGCAATCAGCCCCAGCATTTT	CAIGREGNQPQHF
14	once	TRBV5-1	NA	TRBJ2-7	TGCGCCAGCAGCTTGGGCGTCACGGGGGACGAGCAGTACTTC	CASSLGVTGDEQYF
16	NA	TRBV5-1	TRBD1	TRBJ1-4	TGCGCCAGCAGCTTGGTCCACAGGGGGCCGGATGAAAAACTGTTTTTT	CASSLVHRGPDEKLFF
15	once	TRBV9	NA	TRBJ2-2	TGTGCCAGCAGCGTCGGGGAAACGAACACCGGGGAGCTGTTTTTT	CASSVGETNTGELFF
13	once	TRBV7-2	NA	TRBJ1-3	TGTGCCAGCAGCTCGGCCCGAGGAGGCACCATATATTTT	CASSSARGGTIYF
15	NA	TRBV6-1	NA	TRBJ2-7	TGTGCCAGCAGTGAAGCGCCGGGACAAACCTACGAGCAGTACTTC	CASSEAPGQTYEQYF
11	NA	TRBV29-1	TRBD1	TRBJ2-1	TGCAGCGGGGACAGGGGCCATGAGCAGTTCTTC	CSGDRGHEQFF